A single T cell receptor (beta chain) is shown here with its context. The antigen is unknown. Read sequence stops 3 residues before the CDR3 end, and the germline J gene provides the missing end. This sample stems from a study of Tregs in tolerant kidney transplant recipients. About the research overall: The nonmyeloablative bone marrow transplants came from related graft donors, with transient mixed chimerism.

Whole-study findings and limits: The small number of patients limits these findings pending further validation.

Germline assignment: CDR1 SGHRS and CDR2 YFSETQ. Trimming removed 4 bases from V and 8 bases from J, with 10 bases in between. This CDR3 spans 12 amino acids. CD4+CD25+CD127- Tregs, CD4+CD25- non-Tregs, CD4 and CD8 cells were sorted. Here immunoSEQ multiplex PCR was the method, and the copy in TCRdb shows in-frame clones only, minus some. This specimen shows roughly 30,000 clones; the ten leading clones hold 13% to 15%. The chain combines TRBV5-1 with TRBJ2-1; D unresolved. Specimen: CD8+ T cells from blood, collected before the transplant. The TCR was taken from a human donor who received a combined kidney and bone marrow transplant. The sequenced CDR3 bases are TGCGCCAGCAGCCCACGACTGGATGAG. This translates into CASSPRLDE. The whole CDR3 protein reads CASSPRLDEQFF.